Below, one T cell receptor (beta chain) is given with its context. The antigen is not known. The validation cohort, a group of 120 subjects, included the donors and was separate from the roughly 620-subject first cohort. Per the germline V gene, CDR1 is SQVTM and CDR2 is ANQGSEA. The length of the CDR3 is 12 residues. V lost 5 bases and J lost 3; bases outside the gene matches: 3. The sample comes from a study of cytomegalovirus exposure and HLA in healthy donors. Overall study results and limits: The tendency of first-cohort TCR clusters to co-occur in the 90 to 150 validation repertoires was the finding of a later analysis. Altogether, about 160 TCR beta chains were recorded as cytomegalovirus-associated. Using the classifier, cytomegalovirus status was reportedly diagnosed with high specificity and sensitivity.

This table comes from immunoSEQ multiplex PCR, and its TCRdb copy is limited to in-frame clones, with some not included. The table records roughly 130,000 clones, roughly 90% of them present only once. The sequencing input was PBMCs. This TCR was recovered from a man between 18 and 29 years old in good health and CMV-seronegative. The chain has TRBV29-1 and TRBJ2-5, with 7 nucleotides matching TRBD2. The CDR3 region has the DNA TGCAGCGTTATCCGGGGGGAAGAGACCCAGTACTTC. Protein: CSVIRGEETQYF.